Below are 21 T cell receptor beta chains sequenced from a single sample in a study of shared clonotypes between healthy human individuals. Naive CD8 isolation took CD45RO-negative cells positively selected for CCR7 and excluded terminally differentiated effector memory CD45RA+ cells. Assay: immunoSEQ multiplex PCR; the TCRdb copy retains only in-frame clones and omits some. The top ten clones hold approximately 1.7% of a sample with some 2.1 million clones, 93% of them seen once. Material: naive CD8+ T cells from PBMCs. The receptors derive from a young man in good health. Some clones in this sample may be carry-over from other donors' samples.

V gene TRBV11-3 combines with J gene TRBJ2-1; D tentatively reads TRBD1 or TRBD2 (5 bases each). This CDR3 is 16 amino acids long. Germline loops: CDR1 SGHNT, CDR2 YENEEA. V shed 6 bases and J shed 2 bases, with 17 bases lying between them. This CDR3 is CASSPGALGTYNEQFF. CDR3 nucleotides: TGTGCCAGCAGTCCCGGGGCCCTGGGAACCTACAATGAGCAGTTCTTC.

This chain connects TRBV30 to TRBJ2-1, with D tentatively TRBD1 (5 bases). The CDR3 totals 12 residues. Germline CDR1 reads GTSNPN; CDR2 reads SVGIG (reference sequence). V lost 2 bases, J lost 8 bases, and 10 bases lay in between. This CDR3 reads CAWSYRFHEQFF. CDR3 nucleotides: TGTGCCTGGAGTTACAGGTTCCATGAGCAGTTCTTC.

The chain combines TRBV9 with TRBJ2-2; tentatively, D is TRBD1 (5 bases). Per germline, CDR1 SGDLS and CDR2 YYNGEE. The CDR3 covers 13 residues. With 3 bases removed from V and 6 bases from J, the gap between germline ends came to 9 bases. The CDR3 bases are TGTGCCAGCAGCGAGACAGCTGCCGGGGAGCTGTTTTTT. It specifies CASSETAAGELFF. Filled out from reference TRBV9 and TRBJ2-2, the complete variable domain reads DSGVTQTPKHLITATGQRVTLRCSPRSGDLSVYWYQQSLDQGLQFLIQYYNGEERAKGNILERFSAQQFPDLHSELNLSSLELGDSALYFCASSETAAGELFFGEGSRLTVL.

The chain employs TRBV19 and TRBJ1-1; a weak D match, TRBD1 (5 bases). Deletions cut 7 bases from V and 0 bases from J, with 9 bases between. The germline gives CDR1 LNHDA, CDR2 SQIVND (reference sequence). CDR3 length equals 13 residues. The CDR3 sequence: CASMGRMNTEAFF. The CDR3, as DNA: TGTGCCAGTATGGGACGGATGAACACTGAAGCTTTCTTT.

The V gene is TRBV5-6, the J gene TRBJ2-3; 7 bases map to TRBD1. V was clipped by 3 bases and J by 2 bases; unmatched bases: 3. The CDR3 contains 14 residues. Germline CDR1 is SGHDT and CDR2 is YYEEEE. CDR3 sequence reads: CASSSGQVTDTQYF. The CDR3, as DNA: TGTGCCAGCAGCTCTGGACAGGTCACAGATACGCAGTATTTT.

This clone was counted a few times. This chain uses TRBV29-1 with TRBJ2-7; D is undetermined. This CDR3 is built from 15 residues. The germline CDR1 and CDR2 sequences are SQVTM and ANQGSEA. V was trimmed by 5 bases and J by 5 bases, leaving 22 bases between them. CDR3 coding DNA: TGCAGCGTTACGGGTAGCTCTCTTTCCCCCCACGAGCAGTACTTC. It codes for CSVTGSSLSPHEQYF.

A remark on this clone: The same CDR3 arises from other DNA sequences in this sample as well. This rearrangement joins TRBV9 to TRBJ2-7; D unresolved. CDR1 and CDR2 from the germline V gene are SGDLS and YYNGEE. The CDR3 has 13 residues. V was shortened by 0 bases and J by 3 bases, with 7 bases between the two germline ends. The CDR3 nucleotides are TGTGCCAGCAGCGTAGGACCCGGCTACGAGCAGTACTTC. Encoded protein: CASSVGPGYEQYF.

The genes are TRBV30 and TRBJ2-7; D gene unclear. The CDR3 is 12 amino acids. Germline CDR1 reads GTSNPN; CDR2 reads SVGIG (reference sequence). V lost 2 bases, J lost 4 bases, and 9 bases lay in between. The chain's CDR3 is CAWSFTEYEQYF. The CDR3 coding sequence is TGTGCCTGGAGTTTTACAGAGTACGAGCAGTACTTC. Complete variable domain (other parts from reference TRBV30 and TRBJ2-7): SQTIHQWPATLVQPVGSPLSLECTVEGTSNPNLYWYRQAAGRGLQLLFYSVGIGQISSEVPQNLSASRPQDRQFILSSKKLLLSDSGFYLCAWSFTEYEQYFGPGTRLTVT.

The chain carries TRBV2 and TRBJ2-7; D tentatively fits TRBD1 or TRBD2 (6 bases each). This CDR3 contains 15 residues. V was cut by 2 bases and J by 4 bases, with 15 bases left in between. Germline V gene lookup returns CDR1 SNHLY and CDR2 FYNNEI. The CDR3 reads CASSEWGAGVYEQYF. CDR3 DNA: TGTGCCAGCAGTGAATGGGGGGCAGGGGTTTACGAGCAGTACTTC.

The chain joins TRBV28 to TRBJ2-7, with TRBD1 as a possible D gene (5 bases). V shed 4 bases and J shed 0 bases, with 10 bases lying between them. The CDR3 extends over 14 amino acids. Germline lookup yields CDR1 MDHEN and CDR2 SYDVKM. CDR3 in DNA: TGTGCCAGCAGTTCGGACACCGCCTCCTACGAGCAGTACTTC. Translation gives CASSSDTASYEQYF.

This chain connects TRBV4-2 to TRBJ2-1; 9 bases agree with TRBD1. This CDR3 is 14 amino acids long. With 0 bases clipped from V and 6 bases from J, the junction kept 0 bases outside the gene matches. Germline-derived CDR1 and CDR2 are LGHNA and YNFKEQ. CDR3 nucleotides: TGTGCCAGCAGCCAAGAGGGACAGGGCAATGAGCAGTTCTTC. Amino acid sequence: CASSQEGQGNEQFF.

For the CDR3, the DNA is TGTGCCAGCGGAACAGGGGTCCCGAACACCGGGGAGCTGTTTTTT. It is translated as CASGTGVPNTGELFF. This sequence joins TRBV27 and TRBJ2-2, with 7 bases that match TRBD1. V lost 8 bases to trimming and J lost 0 bases; unmatched junction nucleotides: 6. Germline V CDR1 and CDR2: MNHEY, SMNVEV (reference sequence). CDR3 length: 15 amino acids.

The chain uses TRBV9 and TRBJ2-1; 11 nucleotides agree with TRBD2. The CDR3 contains 15 residues. Germline loops: CDR1 SGDLS, CDR2 YYNGEE. The junction had 4 bases not matched to a gene; V was cut back by 2 bases and J by 6 bases. CDR3 residues: CASSVGLAEFNEQFF. CDR3 coding DNA: TGTGCCAGCAGCGTGGGACTAGCGGAGTTCAATGAGCAGTTCTTC.

The chain combines TRBV19 with TRBJ2-1, with D tentatively TRBD1 (5 bases). The CDR3 has 13 residues. Per germline, CDR1 LNHDA and CDR2 SQIVND (reference sequence). The germline V and J ends were trimmed by 6 bases and 2 bases, with 8 bases remaining between them. The CDR3 reads CASRWGTYNEQFF. As DNA, the CDR3 is TGTGCCAGTAGGTGGGGCACCTACAATGAGCAGTTCTTC.

V is TRBV11-2 and J is TRBJ2-5; D unclear. Looked up from germline, CDR1 is SGHAT and CDR2 is FQNNGV. V lost 4 bases and J lost 5, with 11 bases in between. The CDR3 covers 13 residues. Here the CDR3 DNA reads TGTGCCAGCAGCTCCCCCGCGCCGGAGACCCAGTACTTC. Its translation: CASSSPAPETQYF.

This clone was recorded a few times. This chain's CDR3 is CASSPYNTGELFF. The CDR3 DNA reads as TGTGCCAGCTCACCGTATAACACCGGGGAGCTGTTTTTT. V usage is TRBV18 and J usage is TRBJ2-2; D gene uncertain. CDR3 length equals 13 residues. Looked up from germline, CDR1 is KGHSH and CDR2 is LQKENI. The V and J ends lost 3 bases and 2 bases respectively, with 4 bases between them.

About this clone itself: At the DNA level, this CDR3 is encoded by other sequences in the same sample as well. This chain links TRBV19 with TRBJ2-7; the match to TRBD2 covers 8 bases. V gave up 1 base and J gave up 2 bases; unmatched junction bases: 1. CDR1 and CDR2 from the germline V gene are LNHDA and SQIVND (reference sequence). CDR3 length: 14 amino acids. The CDR3 here is CASSIAGLAYEQYF. The CDR3 DNA reads TGTGCCAGTAGTATAGCGGGACTAGCCTACGAGCAGTACTTC.

The chain links TRBV28 to TRBJ1-2, with 8 nucleotides matching TRBD1. Germline V gene data show CDR1 as MDHEN and CDR2 as SYDVKM. Trimming removed 2 bases from V and 2 bases from J; junction bases left unmatched: 7. CDR3 size: 16 residues. The CDR3 DNA sequence: TGTGCCAGCAGTTTAGGGCAGGGGGCTCTGAACTATGGCTACACCTTC. Its protein is CASSLGQGALNYGYTF.

The chain links TRBV27 to TRBJ2-7; the match to TRBD2 covers 9 bases. Germline V CDR1 and CDR2: MNHEY, SMNVEV (reference sequence). With 2 bases clipped from V and 6 bases from J, the junction kept 11 bases outside the gene matches. CDR3 length: 16 amino acids. The CDR3 reads CASSLIRVAGVGEQYF. The CDR3 DNA follows: TGTGCCAGCAGTTTAATACGGGTAGCGGGAGTCGGCGAGCAGTACTTC.

To note about this clone: This sample also contains other DNA sequences that code for the same CDR3. This sequence joins TRBV5-1 and TRBJ2-7, with 14 bases that match TRBD2. V was pared by 4 bases and J by 5 bases, with 2 bases of the junction left unmatched. CDR3 size: 14 residues. CDR1 is SGHRS, CDR2 YFSETQ, per germline. CDR3 sequence (DNA): TGCGCCAGCAGCCCGGGACTAGCGGGAGACGAGCAGTACTTC. This sequence encodes CASSPGLAGDEQYF.

The chain has TRBV28 and TRBJ1-4; TRBD1 matches 10 bases. The CDR3 runs 14 residues. The junction had 7 bases not matched to a gene; V was cut back by 7 bases and J by 8 bases. Germline loops: CDR1 MDHEN, CDR2 SYDVKM. CDR3 sequence: CASKRQGAGEKLFF. CDR3 nucleotides: TGTGCCAGCAAAAGACAGGGGGCAGGGGAAAAACTGTTTTTT.